This T cell receptor (beta chain) was obtained from a study of read filtering for tumor transcriptome and immune sequencing. About the study: Among patients, 17 to 20 were male and more than 11 female, aged about 45 to 80 (mean roughly 63). Transcriptome libraries were built from DNase-treated RNA.

This library used roughly 0.4 ug RNA and molecular barcoded adaptors spanning alpha/delta and beta/gamma chains. TCRdb re-called the reads through MiXCR, storing one row per CDR3 protein. The sample carries about 130,000 distinct CDR3 sequences, approximately 13% recorded once. After removal of 5 bases from V and 3 bases from J, the junction contained 1 base not matched to a gene. The CDR3 totals 13 residues. Germline V gene data show CDR1 as DFQATT and CDR2 as SNEGSKA (reference sequence). The sequenced sample was a population of CD138-negative cells sorted from bone marrow. The gene calls are TRBV20-1 and TRBJ2-3; TRBD2 matches 11 bases. This sequence originates from a donor at least 40 years old with multiple myeloma. CDR3 sequence (DNA): TGCAGTGCTCTAGCGGGGGGAACAGATACGCAGTATTTT. Translation: CSALAGGTDTQYF.